The source of this T cell receptor (beta chain) is a study of response to subunit inactivated influenza vaccine. Via MiXCR, TCRdb re-called the RT-PCR reads, giving one row per CDR3 protein. The sample lists under 950,000 distinct CDR3 sequences; 21% were seen once. Whole-study results and caveats: Authors suggested each seasonal flu vaccination may recruit only limited numbers of new T cells.

In this sample, this clonotype turned up a few times. Its antigen is not identified. The sequenced sample was PBMCs from blood, obtained approximately 5 days after vaccination. The clonotype was recovered from a man aged 50 or older who received an inactivated influenza vaccine.

As DNA, the CDR3 is TGTGCCAGCAACGAAGGGGGGAGGCCTGAAGCTTTCTTT. Its protein is CASNEGGRPEAFF. The chain carries TRBV6-6 and TRBJ1-1; possibly TRBD1 for D (6 bases). The germline V and J ends were trimmed by 7 bases and 6 bases, with 15 bases remaining between them. CDR3 length: 13 residues. Germline CDR1 MNHNY, CDR2 SVGAGI (reference sequence).